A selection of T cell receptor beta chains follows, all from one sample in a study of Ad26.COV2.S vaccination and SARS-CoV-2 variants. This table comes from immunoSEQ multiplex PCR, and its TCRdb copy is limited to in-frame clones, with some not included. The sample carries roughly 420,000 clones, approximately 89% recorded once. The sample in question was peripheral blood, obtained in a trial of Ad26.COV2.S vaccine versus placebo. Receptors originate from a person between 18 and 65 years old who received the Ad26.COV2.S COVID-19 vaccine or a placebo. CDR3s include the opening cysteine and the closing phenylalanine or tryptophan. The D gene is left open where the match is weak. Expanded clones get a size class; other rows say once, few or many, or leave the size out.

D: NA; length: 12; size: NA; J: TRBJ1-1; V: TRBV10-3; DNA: TGTGCCAGCAGGGAAATGAACACTGAAGCTTTCTTT; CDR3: CASREMNTEAFF
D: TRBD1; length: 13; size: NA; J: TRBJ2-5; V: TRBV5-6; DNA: TGTGCCAGCAGCTTCCAGGGGGCAGAGACCCAGTACTTC; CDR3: CASSFQGAETQYF
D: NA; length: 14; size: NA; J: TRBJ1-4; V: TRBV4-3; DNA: TGCGCCAGCAGCCGAGGGCCTGTGAATGAAAAACTGTTTTTT; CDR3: CASSRGPVNEKLFF
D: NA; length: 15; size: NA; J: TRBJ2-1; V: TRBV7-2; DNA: TGTGCCAGCAGCTCTATGGCGGTCTCCTACAATGAGCAGTTCTTC; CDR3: CASSSMAVSYNEQFF
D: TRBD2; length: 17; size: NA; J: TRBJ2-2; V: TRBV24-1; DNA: TGTGCCACCAGTGATTCAGCGGGAAGTAAGGGGACCGGGGAGCTGTTTTTT; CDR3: CATSDSAGSKGTGELFF
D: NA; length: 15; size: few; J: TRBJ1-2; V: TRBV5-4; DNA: TGTGCCAGCAGCGCCCGGGACCGGGATATCTATGGCTACACCTTC; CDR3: CASSARDRDIYGYTF
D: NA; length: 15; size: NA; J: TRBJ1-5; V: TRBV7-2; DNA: TGTGCCAGCAGCGCCAGGACAGCTAGCAATCAGCCCCAGCATTTT; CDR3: CASSARTASNQPQHF
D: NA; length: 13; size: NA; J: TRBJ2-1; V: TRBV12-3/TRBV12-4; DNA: TGTGCCAGCAGACATCTAGCGACGAATGAGCAGTTCTTC; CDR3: CASRHLATNEQFF
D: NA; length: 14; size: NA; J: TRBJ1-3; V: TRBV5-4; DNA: TGTGCCAGCAGCCGTCGGGGAGGGGATTACACCATATATTTT; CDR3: CASSRRGGDYTIYF
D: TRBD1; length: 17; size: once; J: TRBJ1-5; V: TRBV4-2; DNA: TGTGCCAGCAGCCCCTGGACAGGGGGCGGTTTCCATCAGCCCCAGCATTTT; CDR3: CASSPWTGGGFHQPQHF
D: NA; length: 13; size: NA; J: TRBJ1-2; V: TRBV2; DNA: TGTGCCAGCAAGCCGGGGGACGGCTATGGCTACACCTTC; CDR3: CASKPGDGYGYTF
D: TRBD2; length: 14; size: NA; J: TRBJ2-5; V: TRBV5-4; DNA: TGTGCCAGCAGCTGGGGGGGGACCCAAGAGACCCAGTACTTC; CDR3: CASSWGGTQETQYF
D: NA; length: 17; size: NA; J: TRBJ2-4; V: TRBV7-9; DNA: TGTGCCAGCAGCTTAGAGGTGACTAGTGGGACCAAAAACATTCAGTACTTC; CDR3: CASSLEVTSGTKNIQYF
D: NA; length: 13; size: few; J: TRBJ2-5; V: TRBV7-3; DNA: TGTGCCAGCAGCCCCATCCGAGGGGAGACCCAGTACTTC; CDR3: CASSPIRGETQYF
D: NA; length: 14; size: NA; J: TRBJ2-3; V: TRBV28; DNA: TGTGCCAGCAGTTTAGTTCTGAGCACAGATACGCAGTATTTT; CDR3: CASSLVLSTDTQYF
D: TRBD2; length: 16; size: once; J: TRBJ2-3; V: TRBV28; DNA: TGTGCCAGCAGCTTCACCGGAGCGGGGTGGACAGATACGCAGTATTTT; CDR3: CASSFTGAGWTDTQYF
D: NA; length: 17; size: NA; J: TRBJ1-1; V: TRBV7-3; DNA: TGTGCCAGCAGCTTGTTTCCAGGGGAGCAACTAGGGACTGAAGCTTTCTTT; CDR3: CASSLFPGEQLGTEAFF
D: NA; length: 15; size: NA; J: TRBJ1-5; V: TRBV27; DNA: TGTGCCAGCAGTTTATTCGGGGGAAGCAATCAGCCCCAGCATTTT; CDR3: CASSLFGGSNQPQHF
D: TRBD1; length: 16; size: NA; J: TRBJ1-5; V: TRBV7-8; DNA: TGTGCCAGCAGCCCGACGGACAGGATCGCCATTCAGCCCCAGCATTTT; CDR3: CASSPTDRIAIQPQHF
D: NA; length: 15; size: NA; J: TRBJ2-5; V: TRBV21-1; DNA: TGTGCCAGCAGCAACAGTCTAGCGGGAGTAGAGACCCAGTACTTC; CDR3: CASSNSLAGVETQYF
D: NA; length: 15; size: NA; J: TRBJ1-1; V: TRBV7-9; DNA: TGTGCCAGCAGCTTATGGGAGGGGATGAACACTGAAGCTTTCTTT; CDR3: CASSLWEGMNTEAFF
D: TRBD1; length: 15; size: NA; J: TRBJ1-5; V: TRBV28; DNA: TGTGCCAGCAGTTTGTGGACAGGGAATTATCAGCCCCAGCATTTT; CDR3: CASSLWTGNYQPQHF